Below are 15 T cell receptor beta chains sequenced from a single sample in a study of tumor-infiltrating lymphocytes in primary liver carcinoma. The input was 400 to 500 ng total RNA; TCR beta cDNA was made from it with a constant-region primer. Libraries for TCR beta were built through three nested multiplex PCR rounds, which together made up a slightly modified ARM-PCR procedure. Both of the initial two PCR rounds ran for approximately 11 cycles and employed TRBV1-TRBV30 forward primers alongside a C-beta reverse primer. TCRdb re-called the multiplex PCR reads through MiXCR, storing one row per CDR3 protein. The repertoire holds around 54,000 distinct CDR3 sequences, with 70% to 75% as singletons. Taking about 17-32 mg of unsorted bulk tissue, the authors co-extracted RNA and DNA. Sequencing was done on a sample of liver tumor tissue from sampling region 2. Subset reported: tumor region T2, inferior pole. These receptors were obtained from a man aged 40-55 years with primary liver carcinoma and hepatitis B virus infection.

Comments on this clonotype: A junction end diverges from the germline sequence, so it may reflect a read error. The chain couples TRBV4-1 to TRBJ2-1, with D unresolved. Germline V lookup: CDR1 MGHRA, CDR2 YSYEKL. This CDR3 comprises 12 residues. CDR3 sequence: CASSQENNEQSF. The CDR3 DNA reads as TGTGCCAGCAGCCAAGAAAACAATGAGCAGTCCTTC.

This clonotype was seen at least ten times. The chain uses TRBV4-1 and TRBJ2-1, with D uncertain. This CDR3 region has 15 residues. The ends were cut back, 5 bases at V and 2 bases at J, with 13 bases in the middle. CDR1 and CDR2 (germline): MGHRA, YSYEKL. The CDR3 nucleotides are TGCGCCAGCAGCTCCCCGCGCGGTCCCTACAATGAGCAGTTCTTC. Encoded protein: CASSSPRGPYNEQFF.

Note on this clonotype: The final CDR3 position lacks the conserved phenylalanine or tryptophan, pointing to a likely read error. Because the CDR3's place on the DNA is in doubt, the DNA is left out and the CDR3 is given as listed by TCRdb. The V gene is TRBV12-3 or TRBV12-4, the J gene TRBJ2-7. With termini counted, the CDR3 has 14 amino acids. The CDR3 reads CASSLAFASYEQYY.

Regarding this clonotype: The junction shows a germline mismatch at one end, possibly a read error. The chain combines TRBV6-5 with TRBJ2-2, with a weak D call TRBD2 (5 bases). Looked up from germline, CDR1 is MNHEY and CDR2 is SVGAGI. There are 15 residues in the CDR3. The CDR3 loop reads CTSSYAVDGAGELFF. The DNA of the CDR3 is TGTACCAGCAGTTACGCAGTGGACGGCGCCGGGGAGTTGTTTTTT.

To note about this clonotype: An end of the junction does not agree with germline; a read error may underlie this. The chain uses TRBV4-2 and TRBJ2-2; D is ambiguous. CDR3 length equals 16 residues. Germline CDR1 reads LGHNA; CDR2 reads YNFKEQ. The CDR3 DNA is TGTGCCAGTAGCCGAGCGCCGAACACCGGCACCGGGGAGCTGTTTTTT. Its translation: CASSRAPNTGTGELFF.

Judged by abundance, this clonotype is medium-sized. The chain has TRBV29-1 and TRBJ1-2; D might be TRBD1 (6 bases). The germline V gene encodes CDR1 SQVTM and CDR2 ANQGSEA. Trimming left V 7 bases short and J 7 bases short, with 22 bases between. The CDR3 totals 14 residues. As DNA, the CDR3 is TGCAGCGACAGAGAACAGGGTCGCGCCTCTGGCTACACCTTC. This codes for CSDREQGRASGYTF.

V gene TRBV4-2 combines with J gene TRBJ1-2; weak D call: TRBD1 (6 bases). Germline-derived CDR1 and CDR2 are LGHNA and YNFKEQ. The CDR3 is 12 residues long. Trimming shortened V by 6 bases and J by 8 bases, and 13 bases separated the two germline ends. CDR3 nucleotides: TGTGCCAGCAGTCCTGTACAGGGCGGCTACACCTTC. As protein: CASSPVQGGYTF.

This clonotype came up once. The junction departs from germline at one end; a sequencing error may be responsible. The CDR3: CASSSGSDQPQHF. CDR3 nucleotide sequence: TGTGCGAGCAGCTCCGGGTCAGATCAGCCCCAGCATTTC. The gene calls are TRBV11-1 and TRBJ1-5; D gene unclear. This CDR3 has 13 amino acids. CDR1 is SGHAT and CDR2 is FQDESV in the germline V gene (reference sequence).

This clonotype has just one count. The missing conserved phenylalanine or tryptophan at the end of this CDR3 makes a read error likely. This chain's CDR3 is CAAGAREPADTQYL. The CDR3 DNA sequence: TGTGCTGCAGGGGCACGGGAGCCCGCAGATACGCAGTATTTG. The J gene is TRBJ2-3, the V gene TRBV11-2, with D possibly being TRBD1 or TRBD2 (6 bases each). CDR1 is SGHAT and CDR2 is FQNNGV in the germline V gene. CDR3 length: 14 amino acids.

Comments on this clonotype: Here the CDR3 omits its conserved ending phenylalanine or tryptophan, so a read error is the likely source. V usage is TRBV11-1 and J usage is TRBJ2-5; D may be TRBD2 (5 bases). In germline, CDR1 is SGHAT, CDR2 FQDESV (reference sequence). CDR3 length: 19 residues. CDR3 amino acids: CASSPPLEVRKDFQESQYL. The CDR3 DNA is TGTGCCAGCAGCCCGCCCCTGGAGGTCAGGAAGGACTTCCAAGAGTCCCAGTACCTC.

Many counts were recorded for this clonotype. This chain joins TRBV7-8 and TRBJ1-1; D remains ambiguous. CDR3 size: 14 residues. Germline CDR1 and CDR2: SGHVS and FQNEAQ. Trimming took off 2 bases at V and 3 bases at J, with 10 bases between the two ends. The CDR3: CASSLSDWDTEAFF. The CDR3 DNA reads TGTGCCAGCAGCTTATCCGACTGGGACACTGAAGCTTTCTTT.

A remark on this clonotype: Mismatch with germline at one junction end may stem from a read error. The chain carries TRBV4-2 and TRBJ2-5; TRBD2 might be the D (6 bases). Germline V gene data show CDR1 as LGHNA and CDR2 as YNFKEQ. The CDR3 runs 15 residues. CDR3 residues: CATSQGVADQETQYF. As DNA, the CDR3 is TGTGCCACCAGCCAAGGAGTAGCGGACCAAGAGACCCAGTACTTT.

The V call is TRBV11-2, the J call TRBJ2-5; no clear D gene. V lost 6 bases to trimming and J lost 14 bases, with 31 bases between them. The CDR3 spans 16 residues. Germline CDR1 SGHAT, CDR2 FQNNGV. CDR3 sequence (DNA): TGTGCCAGCAGATCCCGAGATTCGGCCCACCAAGAGACCCGCTACTTC. This gives the protein CASRSRDSAHQETRYF.

With regard to this clonotype: The junction shows a germline mismatch at one end, possibly a read error. The CDR3 here is CDSSLNGAYEQFF. In DNA form, the CDR3 reads TGTGACAGCAGCTTAAATGGTGCCTACGAGCAGTTCTTC. This sequence joins TRBV11-2 and TRBJ2-1, with D unresolved. Germline lookup yields CDR1 SGHAT and CDR2 FQNNGV. CDR3 length: 13 amino acids.

With regard to this clonotype: A much larger clonotype is one base distant, so this may be a read error. V is TRBV30 and J is TRBJ1-5; 8 bases map to TRBD1. Germline-derived CDR1 and CDR2 are GTSNPN and SVGIG (reference sequence). The CDR3 runs to 15 residues. CDR3 sequence (DNA): TGTGTCTGGGACCCCGGACAGGGCGCGGGTCAGCCCCAGCATTTT. This encodes CVWDPGQGAGQPQHF.